This T cell receptor beta chain came from a study of blood T cell repertoires in COVID-19. Study context: COVID-19 samples from acute and convalescent phases originated in the United States, Italy and Spain. PBMCs, B-cell-depleted T cells, or T cells provided the cDNA or gDNA that made up the material.

Germline CDR1 LNHDA, CDR2 SQIVND (reference sequence). Losses at the gene ends were 8 bases for V and 4 bases for J; bases not matched to a gene: 2. The CDR3 extends over 13 amino acids. Only a few counts were recorded for this clone. The authors' processing: Researchers report that nucleated cell counts were estimated from reference gene primer amplification. The protocol was immunoSEQ multiplex PCR, while the TCRdb copy is restricted to in-frame clones and leaves out a portion. That table gives V, J and clone size, and the DNA gave D and trimming. The data show approximately 150,000 clones, about four fifths seen once.

The V gene is TRBV19, the J gene TRBJ2-1; 10 bases map to TRBD1. Material for sequencing was peripheral blood. The TCR originated in a man aged 65-85 years who had recovered from COVID-19. The CDR3 loop is CASRTGGYNEQFF. Here the CDR3 DNA reads TGTGCCAGTCGGACAGGGGGGTACAATGAGCAGTTCTTC.